The next 7 T cell receptor beta chains were all read from a single sample in a study of cytomegalovirus exposure and HLA in healthy donors. Primers for the PCR totalled 60 Vbeta and 13 Jbeta. Clones were read by immunoSEQ multiplex PCR, and TCRdb kept only the in-frame ones, dropping some. The data show 150,000 to 200,000 clones, 80% seen once. The sequencing sample was made of PBMCs. The receptor set was obtained from a man aged 35 to 55 in good health and CMV-seronegative.

The chain uses TRBV9 and TRBJ1-3; D ambiguous. The CDR3 contains 15 residues. V was clipped by 4 bases and J by 0 bases, with 11 bases between them. Germline V gene lookup returns CDR1 SGDLS and CDR2 YYNGEE. CDR3 sequence reads: CASSQDGNSGNTIYF. The CDR3 DNA sequence: TGTGCCAGCAGCCAGGACGGGAACTCTGGAAACACCATATATTTT.

The V call is TRBV5-1, the J call TRBJ1-4, with no clear D. The germline V and J ends were trimmed by 1 base and 5 bases, with 12 bases remaining between them. Per germline, CDR1 SGHRS and CDR2 YFSETQ. The length of the CDR3 is 15 residues. CDR3 sequence reads: CASSLTAGTNEKLFF. CDR3 sequence (DNA): TGCGCCAGCAGCTTGACGGCAGGAACCAATGAAAAACTGTTTTTT. Based on the CDR3 plus reference TRBV5-1 and TRBJ1-4, the full variable domain is KAGVTQTPRYLIKTRGQQVTLSCSPISGHRSVSWYQQTPGQGLQFLFEYFSETQRNKGNFPGRFSGRQFSNSRSEMNVSTLELGDSALYLCASSLTAGTNEKLFFGSGTQLSVL.

The V call is TRBV29-1, the J call TRBJ1-2; TRBD1 matches 9 bases. Germline trimming cut 6 bases from V and 6 bases from J; bases unmatched to any gene: 11. Germline V gene data show CDR1 as SQVTM and CDR2 as ANQGSEA. This CDR3 spans 14 amino acids. The CDR3 DNA is TGCAGCGTGGCCCGGACAGGGGTCTATGATGGCTACACCTTC. Protein: CSVARTGVYDGYTF.

J is TRBJ2-7 and V is TRBV13, with 7 bases matching TRBD2. V gave up 7 bases and J gave up 6 bases; unmatched junction bases: 9. This CDR3 contains 13 residues. Germline V gene sequence: CDR1 PRHDT, CDR2 FYEKMQ (reference sequence). CDR3 bases: TGTGCCAGCACCCGAGGGGAGCGGGGCGAGCAGTACTTC. As protein: CASTRGERGEQYF.

This chain connects TRBV5-8 to TRBJ1-5; no clear D gene. CDR1 SGHTS and CDR2 YDEGEE come from the germline V gene. Deletions cut 0 bases from V and 1 base from J, with 8 bases between. There are 15 residues in the CDR3. The CDR3 nucleotides are TGTGCCAGCAGCTTGGGGAGGAGAAGCAATCAGCCCCAGCATTTT. Translating gives CASSLGRRSNQPQHF.

This clone has just one count. V usage is TRBV4-3 and J usage is TRBJ1-1; TRBD1 agrees at 8 bases. V was pared by 3 bases and J by 1 base, with 7 bases of the junction left unmatched. This CDR3 has 16 amino acids. Germline V lookup: CDR1 LGHNA, CDR2 YSLEER. This CDR3 reads CASSQGTGTGNTEAFF. CDR3 DNA: TGCGCCAGCAGCCAGGGGACCGGGACAGGGAACACTGAAGCTTTCTTT.

This clone appeared a single time. The chain employs TRBV27 and TRBJ1-2; D remains ambiguous. The CDR3 is 13 residues long. V lost 3 bases, J lost 6 bases, and 11 bases lay in between. Germline V gene lookup returns CDR1 MNHEY and CDR2 SMNVEV (reference sequence). The CDR3 nucleotides are TGTGCCAGCAGTTTCCACAGAGATAATGGCTACACCTTC. It specifies CASSFHRDNGYTF.